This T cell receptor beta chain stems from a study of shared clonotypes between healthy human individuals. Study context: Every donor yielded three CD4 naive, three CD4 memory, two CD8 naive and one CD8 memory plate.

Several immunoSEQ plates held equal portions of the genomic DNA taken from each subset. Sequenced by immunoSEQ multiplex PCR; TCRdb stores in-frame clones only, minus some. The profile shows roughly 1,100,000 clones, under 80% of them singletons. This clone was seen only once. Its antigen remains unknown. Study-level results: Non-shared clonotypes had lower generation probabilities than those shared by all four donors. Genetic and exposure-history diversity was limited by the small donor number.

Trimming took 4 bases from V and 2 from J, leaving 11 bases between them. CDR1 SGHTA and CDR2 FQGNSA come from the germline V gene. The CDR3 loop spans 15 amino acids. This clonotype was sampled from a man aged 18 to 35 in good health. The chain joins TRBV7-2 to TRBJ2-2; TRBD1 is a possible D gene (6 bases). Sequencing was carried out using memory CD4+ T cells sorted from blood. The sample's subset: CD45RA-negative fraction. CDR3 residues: CASSYSTGNTGELFF. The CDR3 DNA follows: TGTGCCAGCAGCTACTCGACAGGAAACACCGGGGAGCTGTTTTTT. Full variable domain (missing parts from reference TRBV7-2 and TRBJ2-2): GAGVSQSPSNKVTEKGKDVELRCDPISGHTALYWYRQSLGQGLEFLIYFQGNSAPDKSGLPSDRFSAERTGGSVSTLTIQRTQQEDSAVYLCASSYSTGNTGELFFGEGSRLTVL.